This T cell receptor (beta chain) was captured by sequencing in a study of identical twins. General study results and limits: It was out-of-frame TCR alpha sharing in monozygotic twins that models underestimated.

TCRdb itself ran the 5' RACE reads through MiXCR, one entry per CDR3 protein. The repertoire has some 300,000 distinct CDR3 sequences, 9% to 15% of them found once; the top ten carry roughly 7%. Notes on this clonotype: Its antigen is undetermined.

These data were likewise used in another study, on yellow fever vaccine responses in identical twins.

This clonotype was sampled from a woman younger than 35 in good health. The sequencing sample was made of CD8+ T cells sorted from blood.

The CDR3 coding sequence is TGCAGTGCTAGAGATCTCCTTGGGACAAATCAGCCCCAGCATTTT. Its translation is CSARDLLGTNQPQHF. The chain joins TRBV20-1 to TRBJ1-5; a possible D gene is TRBD1 (6 bases). Germline V gene lookup returns CDR1 DFQATT and CDR2 SNEGSKA (reference sequence). The CDR3 runs to 15 residues. V lost 0 bases, J lost 4 bases, and 13 bases lay in between.